This TCR beta chain was profiled in a study of blood T cell repertoires in COVID-19. About the research overall: The United States, Italy and Spain were the sources of the acute and convalescent COVID-19 samples.

CDR1 and CDR2 from the germline V gene are SGHAT and FQNNGV. The length of the CDR3 is 14 residues. The V and J ends lost 3 bases and 1 base respectively, with 4 bases between them. Authors' data handling: For nucleated cells, counts were estimated from reference gene primer amplification. The method was immunoSEQ multiplex PCR; TCRdb's version includes in-frame clones alone and lacks a portion of them. The DNA was the basis for D and trimming; V, J and clone size are from that table. Of 70,000 to 95,000 clones listed, 90% to 95% are singletons. The rearrangement joins TRBV11-2 to TRBJ2-6; D unclear. The sample was peripheral blood. The origin of this receptor is a human donor with active COVID-19. The donor label of this sample is uncertain. CDR3 coding DNA: TGTGCCAGCAGCTTCCTGTCTGGGGCCAACGTCCTGACTTTC. This gives the protein CASSFLSGANVLTF.